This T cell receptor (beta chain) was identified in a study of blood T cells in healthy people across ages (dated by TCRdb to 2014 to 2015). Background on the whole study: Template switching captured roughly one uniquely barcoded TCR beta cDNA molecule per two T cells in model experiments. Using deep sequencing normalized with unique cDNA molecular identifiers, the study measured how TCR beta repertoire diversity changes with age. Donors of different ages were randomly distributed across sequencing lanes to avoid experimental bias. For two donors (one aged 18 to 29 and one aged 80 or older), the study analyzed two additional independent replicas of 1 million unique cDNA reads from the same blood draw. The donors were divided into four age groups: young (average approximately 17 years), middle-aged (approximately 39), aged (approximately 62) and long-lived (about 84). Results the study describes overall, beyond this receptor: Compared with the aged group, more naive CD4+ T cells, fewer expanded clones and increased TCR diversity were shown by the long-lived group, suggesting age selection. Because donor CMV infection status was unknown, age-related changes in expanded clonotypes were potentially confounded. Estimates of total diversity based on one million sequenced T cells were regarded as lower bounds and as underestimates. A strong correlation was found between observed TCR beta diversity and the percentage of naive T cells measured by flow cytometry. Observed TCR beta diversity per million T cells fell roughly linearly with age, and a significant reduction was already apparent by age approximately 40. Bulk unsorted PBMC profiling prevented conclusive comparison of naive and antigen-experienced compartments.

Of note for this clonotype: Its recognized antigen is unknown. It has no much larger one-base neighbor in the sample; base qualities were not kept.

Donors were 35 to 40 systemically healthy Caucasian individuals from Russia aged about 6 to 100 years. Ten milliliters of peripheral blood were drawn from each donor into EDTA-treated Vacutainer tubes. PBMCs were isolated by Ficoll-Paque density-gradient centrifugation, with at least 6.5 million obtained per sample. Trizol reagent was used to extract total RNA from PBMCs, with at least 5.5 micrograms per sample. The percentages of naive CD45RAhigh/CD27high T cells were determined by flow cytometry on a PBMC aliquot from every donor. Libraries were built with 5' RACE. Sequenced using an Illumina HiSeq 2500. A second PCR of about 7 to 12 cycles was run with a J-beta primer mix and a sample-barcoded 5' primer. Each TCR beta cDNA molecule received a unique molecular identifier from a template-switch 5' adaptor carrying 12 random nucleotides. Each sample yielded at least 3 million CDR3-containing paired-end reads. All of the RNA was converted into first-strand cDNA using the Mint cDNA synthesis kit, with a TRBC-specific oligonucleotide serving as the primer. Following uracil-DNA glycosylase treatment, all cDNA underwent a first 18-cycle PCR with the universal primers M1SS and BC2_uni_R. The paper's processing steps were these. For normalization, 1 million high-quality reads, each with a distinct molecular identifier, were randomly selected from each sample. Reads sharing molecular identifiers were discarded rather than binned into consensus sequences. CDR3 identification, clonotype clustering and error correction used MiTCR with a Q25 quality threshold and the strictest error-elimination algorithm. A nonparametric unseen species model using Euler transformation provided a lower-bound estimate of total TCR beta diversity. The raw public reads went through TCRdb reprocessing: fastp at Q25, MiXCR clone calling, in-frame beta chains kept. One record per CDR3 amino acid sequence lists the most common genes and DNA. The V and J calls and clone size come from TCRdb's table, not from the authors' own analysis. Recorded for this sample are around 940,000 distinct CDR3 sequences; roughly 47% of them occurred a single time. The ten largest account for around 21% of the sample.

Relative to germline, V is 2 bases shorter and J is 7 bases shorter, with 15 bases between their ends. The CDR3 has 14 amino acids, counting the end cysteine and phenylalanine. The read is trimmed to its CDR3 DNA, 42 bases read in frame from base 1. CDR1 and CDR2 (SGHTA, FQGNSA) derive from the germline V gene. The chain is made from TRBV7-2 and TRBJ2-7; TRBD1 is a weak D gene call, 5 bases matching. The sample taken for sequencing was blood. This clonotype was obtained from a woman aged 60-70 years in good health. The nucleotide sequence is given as TGTGCCAGCAGCTTAAGGACGGACAACAATGAGCAGTACTTC. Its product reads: CASSLRTDNNEQYF.